The rows below give T cell receptor beta chains drawn from one sample of a study of blood T cell repertoires in COVID-19. Method: immunoSEQ multiplex PCR; TCRdb's copy keeps in-frame clones and lacks some. The table includes about 230,000 clones, 83% detected once. The sequencing input was peripheral blood. These receptor sequences come from a woman in her fifties or sixties with acute or convalescent COVID-19. CDR3s include the opening cysteine and the closing phenylalanine or tryptophan. A D gene is named only where the DNA matches it firmly. The size field is filled for only some rows; it gives once, few, many or a size class.

abundance	v_gene	j_gene	d_gene	CDR3aa	CDR3nt
.	TRBV28	TRBJ2-5	.	CASSLRPSRETQYF	TGTGCCAGCAGTTTAAGACCTAGCCGGGAGACCCAGTACTTC
few	TRBV15	TRBJ1-1	TRBD1	CATSRTDRVTEAFF	TGTGCCACCAGCAGAACGGACAGGGTAACTGAAGCTTTCTTT
.	TRBV9	TRBJ2-2	TRBD1	CASSVGTVNTGELFF	TGTGCCAGCAGCGTCGGGACAGTAAACACCGGGGAGCTGTTTTTT
.	TRBV6-5	TRBJ1-2	.	CASRTNFNYGYTF	TGTGCCAGCAGAACAAATTTTAACTATGGCTACACCTTC
once	TRBV28	TRBJ1-1	.	CASSLLGSGANTEAFF	TGTGCCAGCAGTTTATTGGGGTCAGGGGCTAACACTGAAGCTTTCTTT
.	TRBV19	TRBJ2-6	.	CASSIPPADILGGANVLTF	TGTGCCAGTAGTATACCCCCCGCTGACATACTAGGTGGGGCCAACGTCCTGACTTTC
.	TRBV5-4	TRBJ1-6	TRBD1	CATRQGPKNSPLHF	TGTGCCACCAGACAGGGGCCAAAAAATTCACCCCTCCACTTT
.	TRBV7-2	TRBJ2-3	TRBD2	CASSLTTSGGQDTQYF	TGTGCCAGCAGCTTAACGACTAGCGGGGGGCAAGATACGCAGTATTTT
few	TRBV3-1/TRBV3-2	TRBJ1-2	TRBD1	CASSPGTGVPYGYTF	TGTGCCAGCAGCCCCGGGACAGGGGTTCCCTATGGCTACACCTTC
.	TRBV11-2	TRBJ1-1	TRBD1	CASSLDRETEAFF	TGTGCCAGCAGCTTGGACAGGGAGACTGAAGCTTTCTTT
once	TRBV28	TRBJ2-1	.	CASTTSYNEQFF	TGTGCCAGCACCACCAGTTACAATGAGCAGTTCTTC
once	TRBV6-1	TRBJ1-5	TRBD1	CASSEAYRGQPQHF	TGTGCCAGCAGTGAAGCATACAGGGGACAGCCCCAGCATTTT
.	TRBV3-1/TRBV3-2	TRBJ2-1	TRBD2	CASRQTGGGASNEQFF	TGTGCCAGCAGGCAAACCGGCGGGGGGGCAAGCAATGAGCAGTTCTTC
.	TRBV4-1	TRBJ2-7	TRBD2	CASSQMSLAGKEEQYF	TGCGCCAGCAGCCAAATGTCACTAGCGGGAAAGGAGGAGCAGTACTTC
.	TRBV7-2	TRBJ2-3	.	CASSLRLGDSTDTQYF	TGTGCCAGCAGCTTGAGGCTAGGGGATAGCACAGATACGCAGTATTTT
.	TRBV5-4	TRBJ1-1	TRBD1	CASSIRQGGDTEAFF	TGTGCCAGCAGCATCCGACAGGGGGGAGACACTGAAGCTTTCTTT
few	TRBV2	TRBJ2-1	.	CASKARIYNEQFF	TGTGCCAGCAAAGCCAGGATCTACAATGAGCAGTTCTTC
.	TRBV11-2	TRBJ1-4	.	CASSLGRRLNEKLFF	TGTGCCAGCAGCTTAGGAAGGAGGCTGAATGAAAAACTGTTTTTT
few	TRBV6-5	TRBJ1-5	TRBD1	CASSRDRGGAQPQHF	TGTGCCAGCAGCCGAGACAGGGGTGGGGCTCAGCCCCAGCATTTT
.	TRBV18	TRBJ1-2	TRBD1	CASSEDRGDYGYTF	TGTGCCAGCTCAGAAGACAGGGGAGACTATGGCTACACCTTC
few	TRBV29-1	TRBJ1-2	TRBD1	CSVTPQTGAGGYTF	TGCAGCGTGACCCCCCAAACAGGGGCGGGTGGCTACACCTTC
.	TRBV27	TRBJ1-5	.	CASSFINQPQHF	TGTGCCAGCAGTTTCATCAATCAGCCCCAGCATTTT
.	TRBV5-1	TRBJ1-1	.	CASSLPLSNTEAFF	TGCGCCAGCAGCTTGCCCCTGTCGAACACTGAAGCTTTCTTT
.	TRBV7-2	TRBJ2-4	.	CASSRRFSGDKNIQYF	TGTGCCAGCAGCCGGAGGTTTTCGGGGGACAAAAACATTCAGTACTTC
.	TRBV6-5	TRBJ1-2	TRBD1	CASSLGQGDYGYTF	TGTGCCAGCAGTCTTGGGCAGGGGGACTATGGCTACACCTTC
once	TRBV6-2/TRBV6-3	TRBJ2-2	.	CASSRGGELFF	TGTGCCAGCAGTCGAGGCGGGGAGCTGTTTTTT
.	TRBV2	TRBJ2-1	.	CASRGLLLDDEQFF	TGTGCCAGCAGGGGTTTATTACTAGACGATGAGCAGTTCTTC
.	TRBV28	TRBJ1-2	.	CASRVQGWYGYTF	TGTGCCAGCAGGGTGCAGGGATGGTATGGCTACACCTTC
.	TRBV28	TRBJ1-5	.	CASSWAGNQPQHF	TGTGCCAGCAGTTGGGCAGGCAATCAGCCCCAGCATTTT
.	TRBV9	TRBJ1-5	.	CATYQPQHF	TGTGCCACATATCAGCCCCAGCATTTT
.	TRBV7-9	TRBJ1-2	TRBD1	CASSPRQGSGGYTF	TGTGCCAGCAGCCCCCGACAGGGTTCGGGAGGCTACACCTTC
.	TRBV30	TRBJ1-6	.	CALKWRGVDSPLHF	TGTGCCTTAAAGTGGAGGGGCGTAGATTCACCCCTCCACTTT
.	TRBV19	TRBJ1-4	.	CASSIGDSSEKLFF	TGTGCCAGTAGTATAGGAGACAGCTCTGAAAAACTGTTTTTT
once	TRBV5-1	TRBJ1-1	.	CASSLDGQWDTEAFF	TGCGCCAGCAGCTTGGATGGACAGTGGGACACTGAAGCTTTCTTT
.	TRBV7-2	TRBJ2-7	TRBD1	CASSNQGQGIFYEQYF	TGTGCCAGCAGCAATCAAGGACAGGGTATTTTCTACGAGCAGTACTTC
.	TRBV3-1/TRBV3-2	TRBJ2-5	.	CASSENRGGGTQYF	TGTGCCAGCAGCGAAAACCGGGGAGGGGGGACCCAGTACTTC
few	TRBV2	TRBJ2-3	TRBD2	CASSERGGLRDTQYF	TGTGCCAGCAGTGAGCGGGGGGGCCTTAGAGATACGCAGTATTTT
many	TRBV19	TRBJ1-2	.	CASSEDRRGYTF	TGTGCCAGCTCCGAAGACAGGCGTGGCTACACCTTC